This T cell receptor (beta chain) is drawn from a study of T cells after yellow fever vaccination. Generation of TCR cDNA used 5'RACE template switching (which added a universal primer site and UMIs). A single record per CDR3 protein comes from TCRdb applying MiXCR to the 5' RACE reads. The sample holds over 100,000 distinct CDR3 sequences, 7.5% to 9.5% seen once. This clonotype was counted between two and nine times. The target antigen is unknown. Study-wide points: Most primary-vaccination clones recurred post-booster (nearly 98% CD4, around 86% CD8). Few clonotypes appeared in both CD4 and CD8 compartments. The secondary response was weaker, and its peak arrived faster, on day 5 versus 15.

J was trimmed by 9 bases and V by 4 bases; bases with no gene match: 5. Germline V gene sequence: CDR1 LGHNA, CDR2 YSLEER. CDR3 length equals 13 residues. This specimen consisted of CD8+ T cells sorted from PBMCs, obtained 45 days after the yellow fever booster vaccination. The J gene is TRBJ2-1, the V gene TRBV4-3; 8 bases fit TRBD1. This clonotype was sampled from a man under 40 who received the YFV17D yellow fever vaccine. CDR3 coding DNA: TGCGCCAGCAGCCTCGGACAGGGAGCTGAGCAGTTCTTC. Translation gives CASSLGQGAEQFF.